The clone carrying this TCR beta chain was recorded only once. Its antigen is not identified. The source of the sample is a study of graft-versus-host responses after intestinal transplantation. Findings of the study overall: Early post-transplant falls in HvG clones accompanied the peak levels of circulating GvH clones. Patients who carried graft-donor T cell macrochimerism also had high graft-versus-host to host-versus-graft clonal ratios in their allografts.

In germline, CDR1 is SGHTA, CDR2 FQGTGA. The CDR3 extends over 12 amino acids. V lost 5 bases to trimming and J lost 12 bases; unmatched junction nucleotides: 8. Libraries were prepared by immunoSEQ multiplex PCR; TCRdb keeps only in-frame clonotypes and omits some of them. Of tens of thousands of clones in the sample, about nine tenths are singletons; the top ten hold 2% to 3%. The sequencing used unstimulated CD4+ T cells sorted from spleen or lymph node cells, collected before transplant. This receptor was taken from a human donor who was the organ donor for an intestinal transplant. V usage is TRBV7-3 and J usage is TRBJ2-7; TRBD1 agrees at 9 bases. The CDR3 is CASSPGQGGLYF. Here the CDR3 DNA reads TGTGCCAGCAGCCCGGGACAGGGAGGGTTGTACTTC.